This T cell receptor beta chain was sequenced for a study of technical replicates of blood from a few donors. Deletions cut 4 bases from V and 5 bases from J, with 19 bases between. Germline V lookup: CDR1 LGHNT, CDR2 FRNRAP. The CDR3 totals 16 residues. The data were produced by immunoSEQ multiplex PCR, yet TCRdb's version contains in-frame clones alone and is incomplete. The sample yields some 99,000 clones, about 95% seen once. The sequence was collected from a human donor in good health. The V gene is TRBV12-5, the J gene TRBJ2-3; D may be TRBD2 (5 bases). Sequences were obtained from T cells isolated from PBMCs. The CDR3: CASGSGGLPTRDTQYF. The CDR3 nucleotides read TGTGCTAGTGGTTCCGGAGGACTGCCCACGCGAGATACGCAGTATTTT.